These 25 T cell receptor beta chains were sequenced from one sample in a study of T cells in localized non-small cell lung cancer. Using immunoSEQ multiplex PCR, the repertoire was profiled, and TCRdb retains in-frame clones only, with some absent. The sample consists of tens of thousands of clones, roughly nine tenths of them appearing once. The sequencing used PBMCs, collected before any cancer treatment. These TCRs come from a man aged 40-75 years with stage II squamous cell lung carcinoma.

CDR3 in DNA: TGTGCCAGCAGCTCGGGACTAGAAGGGGAGCAGTTCTTC. Translated, it gives CASSSGLEGEQFF. The genes are TRBV11-2 and TRBJ2-1; TRBD2 agrees at 8 bases. With V trimmed by 4 bases and J by 10 bases, 6 bases remained unmatched. Germline CDR1 SGHAT, CDR2 FQNNGV. The CDR3 consists of 13 residues.

V is TRBV9 and J is TRBJ1-5, with D unclear. Germline V gene data show CDR1 as SGDLS and CDR2 as YYNGEE. The CDR3 runs to 15 residues. Trimming left V 0 bases short and J 5 bases short, with 12 bases between. This chain's CDR3 is CASSVEVGPDQPQHF. As DNA, the CDR3 is TGTGCCAGCAGCGTAGAGGTCGGACCCGATCAGCCCCAGCATTTT.

This rearrangement joins TRBV13 to TRBJ2-5; D assignment may be TRBD1 or TRBD2 (6 bases each). Germline V lookup: CDR1 PRHDT, CDR2 FYEKMQ (reference sequence). The CDR3 totals 15 residues. Trimming shortened V by 5 bases and J by 0 bases, and 13 bases separated the two germline ends. The CDR3: CASSPRGPYQETQYF. The CDR3 coding sequence is TGTGCCAGCAGCCCTCGGGGGCCGTACCAAGAGACCCAGTACTTC.

The rearrangement uses TRBV20-1 and TRBJ1-1, with unresolved D. V was clipped by 7 bases and J by 5 bases, with 8 bases between them. The CDR3 is 10 amino acids. Looked up from germline, CDR1 is DFQATT and CDR2 is SNEGSKA (reference sequence). CDR3 sequence (DNA): TGCAGTGTCTCGGAGACTGAAGCTTTCTTT. Translated: CSVSETEAFF.

This chain joins TRBV28 and TRBJ2-7, with D unresolved. CDR3 length: 13 residues. Germline CDR1 and CDR2: MDHEN and SYDVKM. Between the trimmed V and J ends, which lost 3 bases and 0 bases, there was a span of 6 bases. CDR3 DNA sequence: TGTGCCAGCAGTTTTGGCCTCTCCTACGAGCAGTACTTC. Its translation: CASSFGLSYEQYF. Together with reference TRBV28 and TRBJ2-7, the CDR3 gives the full variable domain: DVKVTQSSRYLVKRTGEKVFLECVQDMDHENMFWYRQDPGLGLRLIYFSYDVKMKEKGDIPEGYSVSREKKERFSLILESASTNQTSMYLCASSFGLSYEQYFGPGTRLTVT.

The V call is TRBV4-1, the J call TRBJ2-5; the D is unclear. Germline loops: CDR1 MGHRA, CDR2 YSYEKL. The CDR3 is 11 amino acids. V was pared by 9 bases and J by 5 bases, with 10 bases between. The CDR3 here is CARVVVETQYF. CDR3 bases: TGCGCCAGGGTAGTAGTGGAGACCCAGTACTTC.

Written as DNA, the CDR3 is TGCGCCAGCAAGAGGCAGCTGGTTACGGGCACAGATACGCAGTATTTT. It encodes CASKRQLVTGTDTQYF. The chain recombines TRBV4-1 with TRBJ2-3; no firm D call. Germline assignment: CDR1 MGHRA and CDR2 YSYEKL. The V end was cut by 7 bases, the J end by 1 base, with 18 bases between. This CDR3 contains 16 residues.

This chain joins TRBV5-1 and TRBJ2-7; D might be TRBD2 (6 bases). CDR3 size: 16 residues. The V end was cut by 0 bases, the J end by 1 base, with 14 bases between. Germline V CDR1 and CDR2: SGHRS, YFSETQ. The CDR3 loop is CASSLALGGASYEQYF. The DNA for the CDR3 is TGCGCCAGCAGCTTGGCGTTGGGCGGGGCGTCCTACGAGCAGTACTTC.

The chain combines TRBV11-2 with TRBJ1-1; possibly TRBD1 for D (5 bases). This CDR3 contains 15 residues. Germline-derived CDR1 and CDR2 are SGHAT and FQNNGV. Between the trimmed V and J ends, which lost 8 bases and 8 bases, there was a span of 24 bases. CDR3 nucleotides: TGTGCCAGCGTAAGGGATCAAGGCGGTGGGGACGAAGCTTTCTTT. Its translation: CASVRDQGGGDEAFF. Full variable domain (missing parts from reference TRBV11-2 and TRBJ1-1): EAGVAQSPRYKIIEKRQSVAFWCNPISGHATLYWYQQILGQGPKLLIQFQNNGVVDDSQLPKDRFSAERLKGVDSTLKIQPAKLEDSAVYLCASVRDQGGGDEAFFGQGTRLTVV.

V is TRBV19 and J is TRBJ1-1; D is undetermined. CDR3 size: 14 residues. Trimming pared 3 bases from V and 2 bases from J, leaving 10 bases between. Germline V lookup: CDR1 LNHDA, CDR2 SQIVND (reference sequence). CDR3 region: CASSMGITNTEAFF. Written as DNA, the CDR3 is TGTGCCAGTAGTATGGGGATAACCAACACTGAAGCTTTCTTT.

The chain joins TRBV5-6 to TRBJ1-2, with unresolved D. Looked up from germline, CDR1 is SGHDT and CDR2 is YYEEEE. The CDR3 is 13 residues long. Between the trimmed V and J ends, which lost 4 bases and 12 bases, there was a span of 19 bases. This chain's CDR3 is CASSGDNDRKDTF. CDR3 DNA sequence: TGTGCCAGCAGCGGTGATAATGACCGGAAGGACACCTTC.

The CDR3 protein is CASSEGWVPNTEAFF. The CDR3 coding sequence is TGTGCCAGCAGTGAGGGCTGGGTGCCCAACACTGAAGCTTTCTTT. The V and J genes are TRBV6-1 and TRBJ1-1; D is ambiguous. Germline V lookup: CDR1 MNHNS, CDR2 SASEGT. The CDR3 totals 15 residues. V was pared by 3 bases and J by 2 bases, with 13 bases between.

The chain combines TRBV6-1 with TRBJ1-5; 8 positions match TRBD1. Germline CDR1 and CDR2: MNHNS and SASEGT. With 3 bases clipped from V and 9 bases from J, the junction kept 4 bases outside the gene matches. The CDR3 has 13 residues. CDR3 bases: TGTGCCAGCAGTGACAGGGGGCTAGGGCCCCAGCATTTT. This gives the protein CASSDRGLGPQHF.

This clone was observed once. V gene TRBV15 combines with J gene TRBJ2-3; no firm D call. The CDR3 is made up of 13 amino acids. Trimming cost V 1 base and J 7 bases, with 9 bases left between them. CDR1 and CDR2 (germline): LNHNV, YYDKDF (reference sequence). The CDR3 here is CATSRARLNTQYF. The CDR3 DNA reads as TGTGCCACCAGCAGAGCCCGTCTGAATACGCAGTATTTT.

This sequence joins TRBV27 and TRBJ2-2; D is ambiguous. The ends were cut back, 4 bases at V and 1 base at J, with 7 bases in the middle. Germline-derived CDR1 and CDR2 are MNHEY and SMNVEV (reference sequence). This CDR3 has 14 residues. The CDR3 bases are TGTGCCAGCAGTTGGGGTTTGAACACCGGGGAGCTGTTTTTT. This codes for CASSWGLNTGELFF.

This clone was recorded once. This chain links TRBV7-9 with TRBJ2-7; D not certain. This CDR3 is 15 amino acids long. V was cut by 4 bases and J by 5 bases, with 18 bases left in between. CDR1 is SEHNR, CDR2 FQNEAQ, per germline (reference sequence). This CDR3 is CASSSLSPPSHEQYF. The CDR3 region has the DNA TGTGCCAGCAGCTCCCTATCCCCTCCAAGCCACGAGCAGTACTTC.

The chain uses TRBV9 and TRBJ1-1; D unresolved. There are 15 residues in the CDR3. Germline V gene lookup returns CDR1 SGDLS and CDR2 YYNGEE. Trimming shortened V by 0 bases and J by 0 bases, and 9 bases separated the two germline ends. The CDR3 here is CASSVGLNMNTEAFF. Here the CDR3 DNA reads TGTGCCAGCAGCGTAGGGCTGAATATGAACACTGAAGCTTTCTTT.

The CDR3 bases are TGTGCCAGCTTAGGTTTTCCCTATGGCTACACCTTC. It translates to CASLGFPYGYTF. The V gene is TRBV2, the J gene TRBJ1-2; no firm D call. The V gene lost 8 bases and the J gene lost 4 bases, with 11 bases spanning the gap. In germline, CDR1 is SNHLY, CDR2 FYNNEI. This CDR3 spans 12 amino acids.

V is TRBV5-1 and J is TRBJ2-3, with TRBD2 matching over 7 bases. This CDR3 contains 15 residues. The trim removed 4 bases at V and 1 base at J, leaving 6 bases unmatched. The germline CDR1 and CDR2 sequences are SGHRS and YFSETQ. In DNA, the CDR3 is TGCGCCAGCAGCCTGGGGGGGAGCGGCACAGATACGCAGTATTTT. Translated: CASSLGGSGTDTQYF.

This chain uses TRBV6-5 with TRBJ2-1; D is unclear. Germline loops: CDR1 MNHEY, CDR2 SVGAGI. V dropped 4 bases and J dropped 0 bases, with 10 bases sitting between them. The CDR3 has 15 amino acids. CDR3 DNA sequence: TGTGCCAGCAGTTTCGACTTGAGCTCCTACAATGAGCAGTTCTTC. Translating gives CASSFDLSSYNEQFF.

The gene calls are TRBV2 and TRBJ1-5; D is uncertain. Trimming removed 5 bases from V and 2 bases from J, with 10 bases in between. Germline CDR1 reads SNHLY; CDR2 reads FYNNEI. The CDR3 runs 14 residues. CDR3 nucleotides: TGTGCCAGCAGTCCGGACGGTGGCAATCAGCCCCAGCATTTT. This codes for CASSPDGGNQPQHF.

The chain is built from TRBV28 and TRBJ1-1, with D uncertain. This CDR3 has 14 residues. Germline V CDR1 and CDR2: MDHEN, SYDVKM. Trimming removed 2 bases from V and 3 bases from J, with 10 bases in between. The CDR3: CASSLGRGDTEAFF. The CDR3 DNA reads as TGTGCCAGCAGTTTAGGTCGCGGGGACACTGAAGCTTTCTTT.

The J gene is TRBJ2-2, the V gene TRBV10-3; 11 bases align to TRBD2. This CDR3 spans 15 amino acids. V was pared by 6 bases and J by 4 bases, with 4 bases of the junction left unmatched. The V gene's germline CDR1 is ENHRY and CDR2 SYGVKD. CDR3 DNA sequence: TGTGCCATCAGCCCGACTAGCGGGGCCACCGGGGAGCTGTTTTTT. Residues: CAISPTSGATGELFF.

The chain couples TRBV6-1 to TRBJ1-3, with TRBD1 as a possible D gene (6 bases). The CDR3 covers 17 residues. The germline gives CDR1 MNHNS, CDR2 SASEGT. V shed 4 bases and J shed 2 bases, with 18 bases lying between them. As DNA, the CDR3 is TGTGCCAGCAGTGCGCCAGGGGTGGCAGGGGCTGGAAACACCATATATTTT. Its protein is CASSAPGVAGAGNTIYF.

The V gene is TRBV9, the J gene TRBJ2-1; possibly TRBD2 for D (6 bases). The V end was cut by 3 bases, the J end by 6 bases, with 19 bases between. The CDR3 sequence is 16 residues long. Germline V gene data show CDR1 as SGDLS and CDR2 as YYNGEE. The CDR3 DNA follows: TGTGCCAGCAGCGCGTTGAGCGGAGGGGCGGGCAATGAGCAGTTCTTC. Its translation is CASSALSGGAGNEQFF.